One sample yielded the 7 T cell receptor beta chains listed below, sequenced in a study of blood T cell repertoires in COVID-19. Libraries were prepared by immunoSEQ multiplex PCR; TCRdb keeps only in-frame clonotypes and omits some of them. The table includes roughly 240,000 clones, around four fifths detected once. The specimen was PBMCs or T cells enriched from blood (not recorded which). The receptors were gathered from a woman in her thirties or forties who had been exposed to COVID-19.

The chain combines TRBV5-1 with TRBJ2-2; no clear D. The V gene lost 5 bases and the J gene lost 0 bases, with 8 bases spanning the gap. Germline CDR1 SGHRS, CDR2 YFSETQ. This CDR3 is 14 amino acids long. CDR3: CASRQDTNTGELFF. In DNA, the CDR3 is TGCGCCAGCAGACAAGACACGAACACCGGGGAGCTGTTTTTT. The full variable domain, in which reference TRBV5-1 and TRBJ2-2 provide the parts outside the CDR3, is KAGVTQTPRYLIKTRGQQVTLSCSPISGHRSVSWYQQTPGQGLQFLFEYFSETQRNKGNFPGRFSGRQFSNSRSEMNVSTLELGDSALYLCASRQDTNTGELFFGEGSRLTVL.

The count of this clone is one. The gene calls are TRBV5-5 and TRBJ1-6, with 7 bases that match TRBD1. Germline V gene data show CDR1 as SGHKS and CDR2 as YYEKEE (reference sequence). The junction had 12 bases not matched to a gene; V was cut back by 4 bases and J by 8 bases. This CDR3 spans 16 amino acids. Here the CDR3 DNA reads TGTGCCAGCAGCAGGTTGACAGGGAAAGGTGATTCACCCCTCCACTTT. Its protein is CASSRLTGKGDSPLHF.

The chain recombines TRBV4-3 with TRBJ1-3, with a tentative D call TRBD1 (6 bases). CDR1 is LGHNA, CDR2 YSLEER, per germline. Trimming shortened V by 4 bases and J by 0 bases, and 13 bases separated the two germline ends. The CDR3 runs 16 residues. The CDR3: CASSPKTGTSGNTIYF. In DNA form, the CDR3 reads TGCGCCAGCAGCCCGAAAACAGGGACCTCTGGAAACACCATATATTTT.

Concerning this clone itself: This may stem from a read error, because a much larger clone lies one nucleotide away. The gene calls are TRBV14 and TRBJ1-1; 7 bases align to TRBD1. The CDR3 runs to 13 residues. Trimming took 5 bases from V and 3 from J; bases not matched to a gene: 3. In germline, CDR1 is SGHDN, CDR2 FVKESK. DNA of the CDR3: TGTGCCAGCAGCTTTCAGGGGGACACTGAAGCTTTCTTT. Its protein product is CASSFQGDTEAFF.

The chain carries TRBV2 and TRBJ2-5; 8 bases match TRBD1. Germline assignment: CDR1 SNHLY and CDR2 FYNNEI. The trim removed 4 bases at V and 5 bases at J, leaving 6 bases unmatched. This CDR3 is 14 amino acids long. Here the CDR3 DNA reads TGTGCCAGCAGTGCTCAGGGGGCGGGTGAGACCCAGTACTTC. Translating gives CASSAQGAGETQYF.

This chain links TRBV6-5 with TRBJ2-1; possibly TRBD2 for D (5 bases). The CDR3 covers 14 residues. Germline V gives CDR1 MNHEY, CDR2 SVGAGI. Trimming cost V 8 bases and J 1 base, with 12 bases left between them. The CDR3 loop is CASRSRGSYNEQFF. The CDR3 coding sequence is TGTGCCAGCCGTTCCCGGGGATCCTACAATGAGCAGTTCTTC.

J is TRBJ1-2 and V is TRBV2; tentatively, D is TRBD1 (6 bases). Germline lookup yields CDR1 SNHLY and CDR2 FYNNEI. The CDR3 covers 13 residues. Trimming shortened V by 5 bases and J by 8 bases, and 15 bases separated the two germline ends. This CDR3 is CASSTNDRFGYTF. The CDR3, as DNA: TGTGCCAGCAGTACCAACGACAGGTTCGGCTACACCTTC. The full variable domain, with the rest looked up from reference TRBV2 and TRBJ1-2, is EPEVTQTPSHQVTQMGQEVILRCVPISNHLYFYWYRQILGQKVEFLVSFYNNEISEKSEIFDDQFSVERPDGSNFTLKIRSTKLEDSAMYFCASSTNDRFGYTFGSGTRLTVV.